One and the same sample provided the 3 T cell receptor beta chains below, sequenced in a study of shared clonotypes between healthy human individuals (dated by TCRdb to 2019 to 2021). The library relied on the immunoSEQ multiplex PCR assay. This immuneACCESS table, as held by TCRdb, lists in-frame sequences with V and J called but not all clones. Of the missing ones, under half trace to an unresolved V gene in checked studies; the others have no known cause. Within this sample are about 2 million clones, with 95% of them counted one time only. The leading ten clones occupy roughly 0.13% of the sample. Sample: naive CD4+ T cells sorted from blood. The cell subset or site tag for this specimen amounts to: CD45RA+ positively selected. The receptors here all came from a man in his late teens or twenties in good health.

V and J are TRBV5-1 and TRBJ2-7; maybe TRBD1 (6 bases). Between the trimmed V and J ends, which lost 4 bases and 6 bases, there was a span of 17 bases. Germline lookup yields CDR1 SGHRS and CDR2 YFSETQ. This CDR3 spans 14 amino acids. CDR3 sequence reads: CASSPGYRVAEQYF. The DNA of the CDR3 is TGCGCCAGCAGCCCGGGCTACAGGGTAGCCGAGCAGTACTTC.

This chain uses TRBV2 with TRBJ2-5; 11 bases are a match to TRBD2. Trimming took 4 bases from V and 5 from J; bases not matched to a gene: 6. The CDR3 has 15 residues. Looked up from germline, CDR1 is SNHLY and CDR2 is FYNNEI. CDR3 sequence (DNA): TGTGCCAGCAGTGTTAGGACTAGCGGGCTTGAGACCCAGTACTTC. Translation: CASSVRTSGLETQYF.

The chain combines TRBV5-6 with TRBJ2-1; 11 bases are a match to TRBD1. Germline loops: CDR1 SGHDT, CDR2 YYEEEE. V gave up 5 bases and J gave up 5 bases; unmatched junction bases: 3. The CDR3 runs to 14 residues. CDR3 region: CASSRDRGNNEQFF. CDR3 in DNA: TGTGCCAGCAGTCGGGACAGGGGGAACAATGAGCAGTTCTTC.